Below are 16 T cell receptor beta chains sequenced from a single sample in a study of shared clonotypes between healthy human individuals. Sequencing used immunoSEQ multiplex PCR; TCRdb keeps in-frame clones, though not all of them. Here the sample spans 2 million to 2.5 million clones, roughly 90% being singletons. Sequencing was carried out using naive CD4+ T cells from PBMCs. Subset given: CD45RA+ positively selected. These receptors all stem from a man between 18 and 29 years old in good health. Some clones in this sample may be carry-over from other donors' samples.

This sequence joins TRBV7-3 and TRBJ2-2; TRBD2 agrees at 9 bases. CDR3 length: 15 residues. Germline lookup yields CDR1 SGHTA and CDR2 FQGTGA. Germline trimming cut 0 bases from V and 6 bases from J; bases unmatched to any gene: 2. The CDR3 DNA sequence: TGTGCCAGCAGCTTAACTAGCGGGAGTGCCGGGGAGCTGTTTTTT. Its protein is CASSLTSGSAGELFF. Supplemented by reference TRBV7-3 and TRBJ2-2, the full variable domain reads GAGVSQTPSNKVTEKGKYVELRCDPISGHTALYWYRQSLGQGPEFLIYFQGTGAADDSGLPNDRFFAVRPEGSVSTLKIQRTERGDSAVYLCASSLTSGSAGELFFGEGSRLTVL.

This chain uses TRBV4-1 with TRBJ2-1, with D perhaps TRBD1 (5 bases). Germline assignment: CDR1 MGHRA and CDR2 YSYEKL. The CDR3 spans 16 residues. The V and J ends lost 3 bases and 2 bases respectively, with 14 bases between them. The CDR3 DNA is TGCGCCAGCAGCCAGGACCAGGTGGGGCCCTACAATGAGCAGTTCTTC. Translated: CASSQDQVGPYNEQFF.

The chain has TRBV4-1 and TRBJ2-5; 8 bases match TRBD1. Trimming at V came to 3 bases and at J to 1 base, leaving 4 bases not matched to a gene. CDR3 length: 15 residues. Germline assignment: CDR1 MGHRA and CDR2 YSYEKL. The CDR3 DNA sequence: TGCGCCAGCAGCCAGCCCCAGGGGGCCCAAGAGACCCAGTACTTC. It codes for CASSQPQGAQETQYF.

This chain connects TRBV5-5 to TRBJ2-2; D not certain. The CDR3 contains 14 residues. In germline, CDR1 is SGHKS, CDR2 YYEKEE (reference sequence). V lost 3 bases, J lost 3 bases, and 9 bases lay in between. The DNA of the CDR3 is TGTGCCAGCAGCTCCCTATCTCACACCGGGGAGCTGTTTTTT. Protein: CASSSLSHTGELFF. Based on the CDR3 plus reference TRBV5-5 and TRBJ2-2, the full variable domain is DAGVTQSPTHLIKTRGQQVTLRCSPISGHKSVSWYQQVLGQGPQFIFQYYEKEERGRGNFPDRFSARQFPNYSSELNVNALLLGDSALYLCASSSLSHTGELFFGEGSRLTVL.

This clone was found a few times. The gene calls are TRBV5-1 and TRBJ2-7; D gene unclear. With 1 base removed from V and 0 bases from J, the gap between germline ends came to 8 bases. The length of the CDR3 is 14 residues. Germline CDR1 reads SGHRS; CDR2 reads YFSETQ. This chain's CDR3 is CASSLLLHSYEQYF. The CDR3 bases are TGCGCCAGCAGCTTGTTACTGCACTCCTACGAGCAGTACTTC.

The chain carries TRBV5-4 and TRBJ2-2, with 7 bases fitting TRBD1. J lost 7 bases, V lost 3 bases, and 9 bases had no gene match. CDR1 is SGHNT, CDR2 YYREEE, per germline (reference sequence). This CDR3 has 15 amino acids. In nucleotides, the CDR3 is TGTGCCAGCAGCTCTCCGACAGGGTCGGACGGGGAGCTGTTTTTT. Translated, it gives CASSSPTGSDGELFF.

This sequence joins TRBV11-2 and TRBJ2-4; D assignment may be TRBD1 or TRBD2 (5 bases each). Germline V gives CDR1 SGHAT, CDR2 FQNNGV. This CDR3 is 16 amino acids long. V was clipped by 4 bases and J by 2 bases, with 15 bases between them. The CDR3 DNA sequence: TGTGCCAGCAGCTCGAGAGGGACGGAGTCCAAAAACATTCAGTACTTC. Protein sequence: CASSSRGTESKNIQYF.

The rearrangement joins TRBV29-1 to TRBJ2-7, with D maybe TRBD1 (6 bases). The ends were cut back, 6 bases at V and 7 bases at J, with 16 bases in the middle. Germline CDR1 reads SQVTM; CDR2 reads ANQGSEA. The CDR3 has 12 residues. The CDR3 coding sequence is TGCAGCGTGACAGGACCATCTCGGGAGCAGTACTTC. Translation: CSVTGPSREQYF.

V is TRBV7-8 and J is TRBJ2-7; D may be TRBD2 (7 bases). There are 15 residues in the CDR3. CDR1 is SGHVS and CDR2 is FQNEAQ in the germline V gene. The V and J ends lost 3 bases and 3 bases respectively, with 15 bases between them. The CDR3 DNA reads TGTGCCAGCAGCTTTGTGGGGGAGGGGGGCTACGAGCAGTACTTC. Its protein product is CASSFVGEGGYEQYF.

V gene TRBV28 combines with J gene TRBJ2-1, with D hard to call. CDR1 is MDHEN, CDR2 SYDVKM, per germline. The length of the CDR3 is 12 residues. Trimming pared 5 bases from V and 4 bases from J, leaving 6 bases between. The CDR3 spells CASSRWYNEQFF. The CDR3 region has the DNA TGTGCCAGCAGTCGGTGGTACAATGAGCAGTTCTTC.

The V gene is TRBV2, the J gene TRBJ1-2; D is undetermined. This CDR3 comprises 12 residues. Trimming pared 5 bases from V and 4 bases from J, leaving 8 bases between. Germline V gene data show CDR1 as SNHLY and CDR2 as FYNNEI. CDR3 DNA: TGTGCCAGCAGTCTCGACCCCTATGGCTACACCTTC. Its translation is CASSLDPYGYTF.

V gene TRBV10-3 combines with J gene TRBJ1-2, with D maybe TRBD1 (5 bases). The V and J ends lost 6 bases and 4 bases respectively, with 18 bases between them. The CDR3 runs to 15 residues. CDR1 is ENHRY and CDR2 is SYGVKD in the germline V gene. CDR3 in amino acids: CAIRSDGGDRYGYTF. The CDR3 DNA follows: TGTGCCATCAGGTCGGACGGTGGGGACCGCTATGGCTACACCTTC.

This clone came up a few times. This sequence joins TRBV5-4 and TRBJ1-1; TRBD1 might be the D (5 bases). The CDR3 is 15 residues long. Deletions cut 4 bases from V and 2 bases from J, with 15 bases between. Germline CDR1 is SGHNT and CDR2 is YYREEE (reference sequence). The CDR3 loop reads CASSHKGPGNTEAFF. The CDR3 DNA sequence: TGTGCCAGCAGCCATAAGGGACCGGGCAACACTGAAGCTTTCTTT.

This clone was observed once. The chain carries TRBV5-1 and TRBJ2-1, with D perhaps matching TRBD1 (6 bases). V lost 3 bases and J lost 11, with 15 bases in between. Germline V gene lookup returns CDR1 SGHRS and CDR2 YFSETQ. This CDR3 has 13 amino acids. The CDR3 sequence: CASSYRWGQKQFF. As DNA, the CDR3 is TGCGCCAGCAGCTATCGCTGGGGGCAAAAGCAGTTCTTC.

Details on this clone: Other DNA sequences within the sample encode an identical CDR3. The chain joins TRBV5-1 to TRBJ2-7; 7 bases are a match to TRBD1. Germline V gene data show CDR1 as SGHRS and CDR2 as YFSETQ. This CDR3 spans 14 amino acids. V was clipped by 2 bases and J by 4 bases; unmatched bases: 6. CDR3 sequence: CASSFRTGGYEQYF. The DNA for the CDR3 is TGCGCCAGCAGCTTTAGGACAGGCGGTTACGAGCAGTACTTC.

V and J are TRBV2 and TRBJ2-2; D is unresolved. V dropped 6 bases and J dropped 0 bases, with 11 bases sitting between them. The CDR3 loop spans 15 amino acids. Germline CDR1 and CDR2: SNHLY and FYNNEI. DNA of the CDR3: TGTGCCAGCAGATCCGACGGAACGAACACCGGGGAGCTGTTTTTT. It specifies CASRSDGTNTGELFF. Drawing the rest from reference TRBV2 and TRBJ2-2, the complete variable domain is EPEVTQTPSHQVTQMGQEVILRCVPISNHLYFYWYRQILGQKVEFLVSFYNNEISEKSEIFDDQFSVERPDGSNFTLKIRSTKLEDSAMYFCASRSDGTNTGELFFGEGSRLTVL.